These 27 T cell receptor beta chains originate from one sample sequenced in a study of metastatic and nonmetastatic thyroid tumors. No treatment had been given to any patient before thyroid surgery. TCRdb reanalyzed the PCR reads via MiXCR. The sample includes tens of thousands of clones, 28% of them seen just once. The sequenced sample was blood. Receptors were obtained from a male donor with papillary thyroid cancer or a benign thyroid nodule (not recorded which). Some clones in this sample may be carry-over from other donors' samples.

A few counts support this clone. The genes are TRBV28 and TRBJ2-1, with D possibly matching TRBD2 (6 bases). Germline CDR1 MDHEN, CDR2 SYDVKM. There are 13 residues in the CDR3. Deletions cut 3 bases from V and 7 bases from J, with 10 bases between. Here the CDR3 reads CASSFRGMNEQFF. The DNA for the CDR3 is TGTGCCAGCAGTTTCCGCGGGATGAATGAGCAGTTCTTC.

The chain couples TRBV30 to TRBJ1-1; D unclear. From germline, CDR1 is GTSNPN and CDR2 SVGIG (reference sequence). The ends were cut back, 0 bases at V and 3 bases at J, with 14 bases in the middle. The CDR3 covers 15 residues. The CDR3 loop is CAWSVVHRGYTEAFF. DNA for the CDR3: TGTGCCTGGAGTGTAGTGCACCGAGGGTACACTGAAGCTTTCTTT.

The chain carries TRBV6-2 or TRBV6-3 and TRBJ2-5; 10 bases agree with TRBD2. The CDR3 length is 15 residues. Trimming cost V 7 bases and J 5 bases; bases outside gene matches: 10. Per the germline V gene, CDR1 is MNHEY and CDR2 is SVGEGT. The DNA for the CDR3 is TGTGCCAGCATCCAAGCGGGAGGGCAAGGGGAGACCCAGTACTTC. This gives the protein CASIQAGGQGETQYF.

This clone was picked up many times. A read error may explain this, as a much larger clone is one base away. The rearrangement links TRBV9 to TRBJ2-1, with TRBD2 matching over 7 bases. The trim removed 7 bases at V and 9 bases at J, leaving 7 bases unmatched. Germline loops: CDR1 SGDLS, CDR2 YYNGEE. The CDR3 contains 12 residues. The CDR3 reads CASGRVGTEQFF. CDR3 nucleotide sequence: TGTGCCAGCGGGAGGGTGGGGACTGAGCAGTTCTTC.

The chain joins TRBV7-8 to TRBJ1-2, with D maybe TRBD1 (6 bases). V was trimmed by 2 bases and J by 8 bases, leaving 9 bases between them. The CDR3 spans 12 residues. Looked up from germline, CDR1 is SGHVS and CDR2 is FQNEAQ. The CDR3: CASSLRQAGYTF. CDR3 sequence (DNA): TGTGCCAGCAGCTTACGACAGGCGGGCTACACCTTC.

This clone has a handful of counts. The chain joins TRBV2 to TRBJ1-1; no reliable D call. The length of the CDR3 is 12 residues. The V end was cut by 1 base, the J end by 1 base, with 1 base between. Germline V lookup: CDR1 SNHLY, CDR2 FYNNEI. This CDR3 is CASSEGNTEAFF. CDR3 in DNA: TGTGCCAGCAGTGAAGGGAACACTGAAGCTTTCTTT.

This sequence joins TRBV20-1 and TRBJ2-7; D is perhaps TRBD1 or TRBD2 (5 bases each). V was shortened by 3 bases and J by 3 bases, with 21 bases between the two germline ends. CDR1 and CDR2 from the germline V gene are DFQATT and SNEGSKA (reference sequence). The CDR3 sequence is 16 residues long. Written as DNA, the CDR3 is TGCAGTGCTAGTTCACCCCAGGCCGGGGACCTCTACGAGCAGTACTTC. It yields the protein CSASSPQAGDLYEQYF.

Only a few counts were recorded for this clone. This chain uses TRBV6-4 with TRBJ2-7; 10 positions agree with TRBD2. The CDR3 runs 13 residues. With 4 bases clipped from V and 3 bases from J, the junction kept 0 bases outside the gene matches. CDR1 MRHNA and CDR2 SNTAGT come from the germline V gene. The CDR3 region has the DNA TGTGCCAGCAGTGGGACTAGCGGCTACGAGCAGTACTTC. It specifies CASSGTSGYEQYF.

This clone came up a few times. V gene TRBV6-1 combines with J gene TRBJ2-7, with 8 positions matching TRBD1. The CDR3 is 14 amino acids. The germline V gene has CDR1 MNHNS and CDR2 SASEGT. Trimming at V came to 8 bases and at J to 4 bases, leaving 10 bases not matched to a gene. The CDR3 DNA sequence: TGTGCCAGCGCAATCGGGACAGGAGCGTACGAGCAGTACTTC. As protein: CASAIGTGAYEQYF.

The chain has TRBV6-1 and TRBJ1-1, with 11 bases identical to TRBD1. The CDR3 spans 16 residues. From germline, CDR1 is MNHNS and CDR2 SASEGT. V dropped 7 bases and J dropped 5; count of bases not matched to a gene: 12. The CDR3 sequence: CASNPQDRGLETEAFF. CDR3 DNA sequence: TGTGCCAGCAATCCTCAGGACAGGGGGCTTGAGACTGAAGCTTTCTTT.

The rearrangement links TRBV13 to TRBJ1-2; possibly TRBD1 for D (5 bases). V was shortened by 0 bases and J by 3 bases, with 8 bases between the two germline ends. CDR3 length: 14 residues. Germline CDR1 and CDR2: PRHDT and FYEKMQ (reference sequence). The CDR3, as DNA: TGTGCCAGCAGCTTAGGAGACAGAGACTATGGCTACACCTTC. It specifies CASSLGDRDYGYTF.

The chain links TRBV7-3 to TRBJ1-2, with a possible D match to TRBD1 (5 bases). V lost 5 bases and J lost 5, with 18 bases in between. CDR1 and CDR2 (germline): SGHTA, FQGTGA. The CDR3 is 15 amino acids. In DNA, the CDR3 is TGTGCCAGCAGCGGCACCCCGGGGGTTCCTTATGGCTACACCTTC. Translation gives CASSGTPGVPYGYTF. Using reference TRBV7-3 and TRBJ1-2 for the parts outside the CDR3, the full variable domain is GAGVSQTPSNKVTEKGKYVELRCDPISGHTALYWYRQSLGQGPEFLIYFQGTGAADDSGLPNDRFFAVRPEGSVSTLKIQRTERGDSAVYLCASSGTPGVPYGYTFGSGTRLTVV.

This clone was counted only a few times. The V gene is TRBV19, the J gene TRBJ1-1; no firm D call. The CDR3 runs to 13 residues. V shed 9 bases and J shed 0 bases, with 11 bases lying between them. Germline V lookup: CDR1 LNHDA, CDR2 SQIVND (reference sequence). Here the CDR3 reads CASTFTVNTEAFF. Here the CDR3 DNA reads TGTGCCAGCACATTTACCGTGAACACTGAAGCTTTCTTT. The complete variable domain, with remaining parts taken from reference TRBV19 and TRBJ1-1, reads DGGITQSPKYLFRKEGQNVTLSCEQNLNHDAMYWYRQDPGQGLRLIYYSQIVNDFQKGDIAEGYSVSREKKESFPLTVTSAQKNPTAFYLCASTFTVNTEAFFGQGTRLTVV.

V gene TRBV5-1 combines with J gene TRBJ2-3; TRBD2 is a possible D gene (5 bases). Trimming stripped 6 bases from V and 2 bases from J, with 10 bases between. Germline V lookup: CDR1 SGHRS, CDR2 YFSETQ. The CDR3 covers 13 residues. The CDR3 bases are TGCGCCAGCAAAAGAGGGCCCACAGATACGCAGTATTTT. Protein sequence: CASKRGPTDTQYF. Full variable domain (rest looked up from reference TRBV5-1 and TRBJ2-3): KAGVTQTPRYLIKTRGQQVTLSCSPISGHRSVSWYQQTPGQGLQFLFEYFSETQRNKGNFPGRFSGRQFSNSRSEMNVSTLELGDSALYLCASKRGPTDTQYFGPGTRLTVL.

The chain has TRBV14 and TRBJ2-6; maybe TRBD2 (5 bases). Germline loops: CDR1 SGHDN, CDR2 FVKESK. Trimming took off 4 bases at V and 4 bases at J, with 5 bases between the two ends. This CDR3 has 13 residues. The CDR3 here is CASSRRGANVLTF. CDR3 coding DNA: TGTGCCAGCAGCCGGAGGGGGGCCAACGTCCTGACTTTC.

By frequency in the sample, this clone is medium-sized (0.01 to 0.1%). The chain has TRBV5-1 and TRBJ2-7; no firm D call. Trimming pared 0 bases from V and 0 bases from J, leaving 10 bases between. This CDR3 comprises 15 residues. CDR1 SGHRS and CDR2 YFSETQ come from the germline V gene. This CDR3 reads CASSLAAESSYEQYF. In DNA form, the CDR3 reads TGCGCCAGCAGCTTGGCGGCAGAAAGCTCCTACGAGCAGTACTTC.

The chain links TRBV5-8 to TRBJ1-2; 7 nucleotides align to TRBD1. The CDR3 loop spans 14 amino acids. Germline CDR1 SGHTS, CDR2 YDEGEE. Trimming cost V 4 bases and J 2 bases; bases outside gene matches: 5. The CDR3 DNA reads TGTGCCAGCAGCCAAAAGGACAGGAACTATGGCTACACCTTC. As protein: CASSQKDRNYGYTF.

This clone was detected only once. The chain recombines TRBV5-1 with TRBJ2-7; D call uncertain. Trimming removed 5 bases at V and 2 bases at J, with 14 bases between. In germline, CDR1 is SGHRS, CDR2 YFSETQ. The CDR3 sequence is 14 residues long. The CDR3, as DNA: TGCGCCAGCAGACTGTCCCCTACAACCTACGAGCAGTACTTC. Translation gives CASRLSPTTYEQYF.

The chain joins TRBV6-5 to TRBJ1-6; 7 bases line up with TRBD1. Per the germline V gene, CDR1 is MNHEY and CDR2 is SVGAGI. V gave up 0 bases and J gave up 9 bases; unmatched junction bases: 14. CDR3 length: 18 amino acids. This chain's CDR3 is CASSYSIRTGDLASPLHF. The CDR3 coding sequence is TGTGCCAGCAGTTACTCGATTCGGACAGGTGACTTGGCTTCACCCCTCCACTTT.

The chain carries TRBV7-3 and TRBJ2-1; 12 bases map to TRBD2. There are 14 residues in the CDR3. After removal of 5 bases from V and 7 bases from J, the junction contained 3 bases not matched to a gene. From germline, CDR1 is SGHTA and CDR2 FQGTGA. This CDR3 is CASSPGLAGNEQFF. In DNA form, the CDR3 reads TGTGCCAGCAGCCCTGGACTAGCGGGGAATGAGCAGTTCTTC.

This clone came up a few times. The V gene is TRBV27, the J gene TRBJ2-7; D may be TRBD2 (6 bases). The germline gives CDR1 MNHEY, CDR2 SMNVEV (reference sequence). The V and J ends lost 3 bases and 3 bases respectively, with 9 bases between them. The CDR3 is made up of 13 amino acids. The CDR3 DNA is TGTGCCAGCAGTTTGGGACTTTACTACGAGCAGTACTTC. It is translated as CASSLGLYYEQYF.

The chain links TRBV9 to TRBJ2-1, with D possibly matching TRBD1 (6 bases). Germline V lookup: CDR1 SGDLS, CDR2 YYNGEE. V was trimmed by 6 bases and J by 7 bases, leaving 14 bases between them. This CDR3 spans 13 amino acids. CDR3 nucleotide sequence: TGTGCCAGCACTAAAGAGGGGGTGAATGAGCAGTTCTTC. Protein product: CASTKEGVNEQFF.

This sequence joins TRBV12-3 or TRBV12-4 and TRBJ2-1; D possibly corresponds to TRBD2 (7 bases). The CDR3 loop spans 15 amino acids. The V end was cut by 2 bases, the J end by 10 bases, with 18 bases between. This CDR3 is CASSLTGGPDREQFF. DNA for the CDR3: TGTGCCAGCAGTTTAACCGGGGGGCCCGACCGAGAGCAGTTCTTC.

The chain links TRBV5-1 to TRBJ2-7; TRBD1 matches 7 bases. Germline CDR1 is SGHRS and CDR2 is YFSETQ. The CDR3 totals 14 residues. Germline trimming cut 4 bases from V and 2 bases from J; bases unmatched to any gene: 6. CDR3 region: CASSDPGQPYEQYF. CDR3 bases: TGCGCCAGCAGCGACCCGGGACAGCCCTACGAGCAGTACTTC.

The rearrangement joins TRBV12-3 or TRBV12-4 to TRBJ1-1, with D uncertain. The CDR3 contains 15 residues. The V end lost 6 bases, the J end lost 1 base, and 15 bases lay between the germline ends. The CDR3 nucleotides are TGTGCCAGCAGCCGTCCACGGGCCCCGAACACTGAAGCTTTCTTT. Amino acid sequence: CASSRPRAPNTEAFF.

V and J are TRBV20-1 and TRBJ1-6, with D perhaps TRBD1 (6 bases). Germline V gene data show CDR1 as DFQATT and CDR2 as SNEGSKA (reference sequence). V shed 2 bases and J shed 10 bases, with 9 bases lying between them. The CDR3 contains 12 residues. CDR3 sequence: CSARSGDSPLHF. The CDR3 DNA sequence: TGCAGTGCTAGATCAGGGGACTCACCCCTCCACTTT.

This clone came up many times. The rearrangement links TRBV4-2 to TRBJ1-3, with 7 bases aligning to TRBD1. J lost 2 bases, V lost 0 bases, and 1 base had no gene match. Germline loops: CDR1 LGHNA, CDR2 YNFKEQ. The CDR3 is 15 residues long. In DNA, the CDR3 is TGTGCCAGCAGCCAAGAAGACAGGGCTGGAAACACCATATATTTT. Translated, it gives CASSQEDRAGNTIYF.